This T cell receptor (beta chain) is from a study of CD8+ T cells in alopecia areata. Whole-study context: Tofacitinib administration persisted for 6 to 18 months, succeeded by 6 months off drug. Scoring of severity for treated patients was based on percentage of affected scalp area.

In germline, CDR1 is MGHDK, CDR2 SYGVNS. J was trimmed by 5 bases and V by 5 bases; bases with no gene match: 5. CDR3 size: 15 residues. The treatment denotes: oral pan-JAK inhibitor, 5-10 mg twice daily. Both peripheral blood and punch biopsies of lesional scalp skin were obtained from patients who had alopecia areata. Extraction and reverse transcription of RNA yielded cDNA as the sequencing template. TCRdb's table, derived via immunoSEQ multiplex PCR, lists solely in-frame clones and lacks some. In the table there are about 200,000 clones, roughly two fifths of which are singletons. This TCR was recovered from a human donor with alopecia areata. The sequences come from CD4+ T cells sorted from blood, collected between weeks 30 and 35, from a patient treated with tofacitinib. The gene calls are TRBV25-1 and TRBJ2-1, with TRBD2 matching over 11 bases. This chain's CDR3 is CASSSTSGANNEQFF. The CDR3 DNA sequence: TGTGCCAGCAGTTCGACTAGCGGGGCGAACAATGAGCAGTTCTTC.